Presented here are 22 T cell receptor beta chains from one specimen sequenced in a study of blood T cell repertoires in COVID-19. Assay: immunoSEQ multiplex PCR; the TCRdb copy retains only in-frame clones and omits some. The sample holds 75,000 to 100,000 clones, 87% seen once. Sequenced material: peripheral blood. These receptors were collected from a man aged 60 to 75 with acute or convalescent COVID-19.

The rearrangement uses TRBV7-2 and TRBJ1-1; D might be TRBD1 (6 bases). The CDR3 covers 15 residues. The germline V and J ends were trimmed by 3 bases and 4 bases, with 15 bases remaining between them. The germline gives CDR1 SGHTA, CDR2 FQGNSA. The DNA for the CDR3 is TGTGCCAGCAGCTTCAGGGGTAGGGGGACCACTGAAGCTTTCTTT. Protein: CASSFRGRGTTEAFF.

This chain connects TRBV6-1 to TRBJ1-6, with unresolved D. Trimming cost V 0 bases and J 7 bases, with 10 bases left between them. The CDR3 has 15 amino acids. Germline assignment: CDR1 MNHNS and CDR2 SASEGT. CDR3 nucleotides: TGTGCCAGCAGTGAAGCGGTACTGAGGAATTCACCCCTCCACTTT. Amino acids: CASSEAVLRNSPLHF.

This clone came up once. The V and J genes are TRBV7-2 and TRBJ1-2, with 7 bases that match TRBD1. J lost 8 bases, V lost 4 bases, and 10 bases had no gene match. Germline V lookup: CDR1 SGHTA, CDR2 FQGNSA. The CDR3 sequence is 14 residues long. CDR3 bases: TGTGCCAGCAGCTATATACAGGGGCCTAGGGGCTACACCTTC. Translation gives CASSYIQGPRGYTF.

J is TRBJ2-5 and V is TRBV9; no clear D gene. Deletions cut 4 bases from V and 3 bases from J, with 16 bases between. Germline lookup yields CDR1 SGDLS and CDR2 YYNGEE. This CDR3 has 15 residues. In DNA form, the CDR3 reads TGTGCCAGCAGCACGGGTCTAAAATCGGAAGAGACCCAGTACTTC. Protein: CASSTGLKSEETQYF.

There are a few counts of this clone. The chain uses TRBV2 and TRBJ1-4; 7 bases align to TRBD1. J gave up 2 bases and V 0 bases, and 3 bases lay outside the gene matches. The germline gives CDR1 SNHLY, CDR2 FYNNEI. This CDR3 region has 16 residues. CDR3 sequence (DNA): TGTGCCAGCAGTGAAGCGACAGGGTGGACTAATGAAAAACTGTTTTTT. It codes for CASSEATGWTNEKLFF.

V is TRBV19 and J is TRBJ1-5; D is undetermined. Germline values: CDR1 LNHDA, CDR2 SQIVND (reference sequence). The CDR3 is made up of 15 amino acids. The V end lost 5 bases, the J end lost 0 bases, and 11 bases lay between the germline ends. The CDR3 DNA follows: TGTGCCAGTAGTGAAGGAGGCAATAGCAATCAGCCCCAGCATTTT. This translates into CASSEGGNSNQPQHF.

The CDR3 nucleotides are TGCGCCAGCAGCCAAGATCTATCTGTCGGGGTGGGAGAAAAACTGTTTTTT. Its protein product is CASSQDLSVGVGEKLFF. The rearrangement links TRBV4-1 to TRBJ1-4; unclear D gene. Germline loops: CDR1 MGHRA, CDR2 YSYEKL. There are 17 residues in the CDR3. The V end was cut by 0 bases, the J end by 8 bases, with 19 bases between.

The chain combines TRBV2 with TRBJ2-7; D is unresolved. Looked up from germline, CDR1 is SNHLY and CDR2 is FYNNEI. V lost 3 bases to trimming and J lost 0 bases, with 9 bases between them. This CDR3 is 14 amino acids long. CDR3 residues: CASSESQTSYEQYF. The CDR3 region has the DNA TGTGCCAGCAGTGAGTCACAGACCTCCTACGAGCAGTACTTC.

The chain has TRBV9 and TRBJ1-3; D ambiguous. The CDR3 has 12 residues. CDR1 and CDR2 (germline): SGDLS, YYNGEE. Trimming took off 5 bases at V and 4 bases at J, with 7 bases between the two ends. The CDR3 DNA sequence: TGTGCCAGCAGTCCCAGGGGAAACACCATATATTTT. This encodes CASSPRGNTIYF.

The chain is built from TRBV14 and TRBJ1-1; weak D call: TRBD1 (6 bases). CDR3 length: 12 amino acids. CDR1 and CDR2 from the germline V gene are SGHDN and FVKESK. V dropped 0 bases and J dropped 11 bases, with 10 bases sitting between them. CDR3 sequence reads: CASSQDGQRAFF. CDR3 in DNA: TGTGCCAGCAGCCAAGATGGACAGCGGGCTTTCTTT.

This chain connects TRBV11-3 to TRBJ2-7; TRBD2 might be the D (5 bases). The CDR3 has 14 amino acids. V lost 0 bases and J lost 6, with 12 bases in between. Germline V gives CDR1 SGHNT, CDR2 YENEEA. CDR3 in amino acids: CASSLDSLRGEQYF. The CDR3 DNA is TGTGCCAGCAGCTTAGATAGCCTCCGGGGCGAGCAGTACTTC.

The gene calls are TRBV7-6 and TRBJ2-1, with D possibly TRBD2 on 5 matching bases. This CDR3 spans 16 amino acids. Germline V lookup: CDR1 SGHVS, CDR2 FNYEAQ. The V gene lost 5 bases and the J gene lost 2 bases, with 16 bases spanning the gap. DNA of the CDR3: TGTGCCAGCAGCCCCCTAAGAGGGTCCACCTACAATGAGCAGTTCTTC. Amino acids: CASSPLRGSTYNEQFF.

This chain joins TRBV6-5 and TRBJ1-2; TRBD1 matches at 7 bases. The CDR3 covers 13 residues. J gave up 7 bases and V 5 bases, and 7 bases lay outside the gene matches. CDR1 MNHEY and CDR2 SVGAGI come from the germline V gene. Here the CDR3 reads CASSPTGPGGYTF. The CDR3 DNA reads TGTGCCAGCAGTCCGACAGGGCCCGGTGGCTACACCTTC.

The V call is TRBV27, the J call TRBJ1-1; D ambiguous. CDR3 length: 14 residues. V was clipped by 0 bases and J by 1 base, with 6 bases between them. Germline lookup yields CDR1 MNHEY and CDR2 SMNVEV (reference sequence). CDR3 region: CASSLSLPNTEAFF. The CDR3 DNA reads as TGTGCCAGCAGTTTATCGCTACCGAACACTGAAGCTTTCTTT.

The chain joins TRBV7-8 to TRBJ1-3; D might be TRBD1 (6 bases). V was pared by 5 bases and J by 4 bases, with 12 bases between. Germline CDR1 and CDR2: SGHVS and FQNEAQ. The CDR3 contains 14 residues. CDR3 nucleotide sequence: TGTGCCAGCAGCACACAGGGTCGCGGAAACACCATATATTTT. It specifies CASSTQGRGNTIYF.

CDR3 sequence: CASAWRGGAEDTQYF. CDR3 DNA sequence: TGTGCCAGCGCTTGGCGGGGGGGCGCAGAGGATACGCAGTATTTT. The chain carries TRBV2 and TRBJ2-3, with 9 bases that match TRBD2. There are 15 residues in the CDR3. Germline V gives CDR1 SNHLY, CDR2 FYNNEI. J was trimmed by 6 bases and V by 8 bases; bases with no gene match: 12.

This chain links TRBV6-5 with TRBJ1-2, with D tentatively TRBD1 (6 bases). Germline-derived CDR1 and CDR2 are MNHEY and SVGAGI. The CDR3 totals 15 residues. Trimming pared 6 bases from V and 4 bases from J, leaving 18 bases between. The CDR3 reads CASSRTQGLPYGYTF. The CDR3 region has the DNA TGTGCCAGCAGCCGAACCCAGGGGTTACCCTATGGCTACACCTTC.

A single count supports this clone. This rearrangement joins TRBV9 to TRBJ1-1; TRBD1 is a possible D gene (5 bases). V shed 0 bases and J shed 1 base, with 10 bases lying between them. Germline loops: CDR1 SGDLS, CDR2 YYNGEE. The CDR3 sequence is 15 residues long. CDR3 bases: TGTGCCAGCAGCGTAGGACAGACCGGGAACACTGAAGCTTTCTTT. Amino acids: CASSVGQTGNTEAFF.

The genes are TRBV27 and TRBJ2-1, with TRBD2 matching 7 bases. V shed 8 bases, J shed 0 bases, and the junction held 4 bases outside the gene matches. Germline CDR1 reads MNHEY; CDR2 reads SMNVEV (reference sequence). This CDR3 is 14 amino acids long. Here the CDR3 reads CASSAGSSYNEQFF. The DNA of the CDR3 is TGTGCCAGCTCAGCGGGGAGCTCCTACAATGAGCAGTTCTTC.

This chain links TRBV7-7 with TRBJ2-1, with 8 bases that match TRBD1. Germline V gene data show CDR1 as SSHAT and CDR2 as FNYEAQ (reference sequence). The ends lost 1 base at V and 6 bases at J; junction bases unmatched: 2. The CDR3 totals 14 residues. CDR3 sequence reads: CASSLGQGSNEQFF. CDR3 nucleotides: TGTGCCAGCAGCTTAGGACAGGGGAGCAATGAGCAGTTCTTC.

The chain links TRBV21-1 to TRBJ2-5; TRBD1, the table's D call, lacks a check against the DNA. TRBV21-1 is marked as a pseudogene. The CDR3 contains 14 residues. CDR3 in DNA: TGTGCCAGCAGCAAAGAGGGACAGCAAGAGACCCAGTACTTC. It encodes CASSKEGQQETQYF.

The chain employs TRBV6-6 and TRBJ1-1, with D possibly matching TRBD1 (5 bases). The CDR3 spans 15 residues. CDR1 and CDR2 from the germline V gene are MNHNY and SVGAGI (reference sequence). Trimming shortened V by 2 bases and J by 2 bases, and 12 bases separated the two germline ends. CDR3 loop: CASSYPGTPNTEAFF. The DNA of the CDR3 is TGTGCCAGCAGTTACCCTGGGACTCCAAACACTGAAGCTTTCTTT.